A selection of T cell receptor beta chains follows, all from one sample in a study of T-cell memory formation after mild COVID-19. TCRdb reanalysed the 5' RACE reads using MiXCR and keeps one entry per CDR3 protein. The repertoire consists of roughly 180,000 distinct CDR3 sequences, with around a tenth occurring once and the leading ten covering 3.8%. Sequencing was done on a sample of PBMCs or a T cell subset sorted from them (not recorded which). The receptors were gathered from a man aged 18 to 29 who had mild COVID-19 (a few samples of this study predate the infection). Cell type and time point are not known. The conserved cysteine and the conserved F or W are not part of the CDR3 here. The D gene is left open where the match is weak. Clone size is given for some rows only: seen once, a few or many times, or a class if the clone is expanded.

d_call clone_size v_call cdr3_aa
. many TRBV10-3 AISLLSTDTQY
. few TRBV27 ASSFSGLNQPQH
TRBD1 few TRBV7-9 ASSPFGTVNTEAF
TRBD1 . TRBV6-2/TRBV6-3 ASSSDRGLGEAF
TRBD1 few TRBV12-3/TRBV12-4 ASSMGQVVGELF
TRBD1 few TRBV7-2 ASSPPGQGASHT
TRBD2 few TRBV10-3 AISARGGSTDTQY
TRBD1 . TRBV12-3/TRBV12-4 ASSPGTGGHSGEKLF
TRBD1 few TRBV7-8 ASSLAGQGASF
TRBD2 . TRBV28 ASRAGGPRETQY
. . TRBV4-2 ASSQVEGAETQY
. . TRBV13 ASSERAKGSGNTIY
. few TRBV9 ASSPEGVADMNTQY
TRBD1 few TRBV12-3/TRBV12-4 ASSRRRGDNQPQH
TRBD1 few TRBV28 ASTHLWDRGDGNQPQH
. few TRBV5-1 ASSLARGELF
. . TRBV12-3/TRBV12-4 ASSLDRLGADTQY
. . TRBV7-2 ASSLDGPSIGPQH